This T cell receptor beta chain appears in the sequencing data of a study of cytomegalovirus exposure and HLA in healthy donors. PCR amplification relied on 60 Vbeta primers (plus 13 Jbeta primers). TCRdb's copy holds only in-frame clones and misses some; the assay was immunoSEQ multiplex PCR. The sample consists of approximately 97,000 clones, about 74% of them appearing once. V lost 4 bases and J lost 0, with 15 bases in between. The CDR3 is 16 amino acids. CDR1 LNHDA and CDR2 SQIVND come from the germline V gene (reference sequence). The chain couples TRBV19 to TRBJ1-2; D is unresolved. This clonotype was obtained from a male donor in good health and CMV-seropositive. Sequencing input: PBMCs. The CDR3 DNA is TGTGCCAGTAGTAACCCAGCCGCGGGCTCTAACTATGGCTACACCTTC. It is translated as CASSNPAAGSNYGYTF.